This T cell receptor (beta chain) originates from a study of blood T cell repertoires in COVID-19. TCRdb's table, derived via immunoSEQ multiplex PCR, lists solely in-frame clones and lacks some. The table lists 200,000 to 250,000 clones, about 86% of them singletons. The CDR3 has 14 amino acids. Germline values: CDR1 SGHDT, CDR2 YYEEEE. Losses at the gene ends were 4 bases for V and 6 bases for J; bases not matched to a gene: 9. This rearrangement joins TRBV5-6 to TRBJ1-1, with 7 bases fitting TRBD1. Sequencing used peripheral blood. The sequence was obtained from a woman in her sixties with acute or convalescent COVID-19. CDR3 DNA: TGTGCCAGCAGCAAAACGGGACAGTGGGCTGAAGCTTTCTTT. Its translation: CASSKTGQWAEAFF. The full variable domain, completed using reference TRBV5-6 and TRBJ1-1, is DAGVTQSPTHLIKTRGQQVTLRCSPKSGHDTVSWYQQALGQGPQFIFQYYEEEERQRGNFPDRFSGHQFPNYSSELNVNALLLGDSALYLCASSKTGQWAEAFFGQGTRLTVV.